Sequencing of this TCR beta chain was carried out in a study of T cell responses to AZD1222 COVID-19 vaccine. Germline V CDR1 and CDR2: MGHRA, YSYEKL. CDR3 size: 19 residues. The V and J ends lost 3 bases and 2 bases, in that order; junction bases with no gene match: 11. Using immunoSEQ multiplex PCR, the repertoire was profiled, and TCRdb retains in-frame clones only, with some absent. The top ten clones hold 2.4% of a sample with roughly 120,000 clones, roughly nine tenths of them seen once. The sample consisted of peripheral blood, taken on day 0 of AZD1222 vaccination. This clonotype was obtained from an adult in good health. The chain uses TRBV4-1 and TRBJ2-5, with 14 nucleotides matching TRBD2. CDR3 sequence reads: CASSQEGLAGGIAQETQYF. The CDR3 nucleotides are TGCGCCAGCAGCCAGGAAGGACTAGCGGGAGGTATTGCTCAAGAGACCCAGTACTTC.